This TCR beta chain was sequenced for a study of T cell changes during pregnancy in multiple sclerosis. CDR1 MRHNA and CDR2 SNTAGT come from the germline V gene. CDR3 length: 13 residues. Trimming cost V 6 bases and J 2 bases, with 10 bases left between them. Repertoires were generated with immunoSEQ multiplex PCR, while TCRdb's copy carries only in-frame clones and drops some. The profile covers nearly 70,000 clones, with roughly nine tenths appearing a single time and about 1.4% taken by the ten largest. The TCR sequence derives from a female donor in good health, enrolled as a control in a pregnancy study. This specimen was peripheral blood, taken in the second trimester of pregnancy. V and J are TRBV6-4 and TRBJ1-1, with a tentative D call TRBD1 (5 bases). The CDR3 protein is CASSGGTNTEAFF. Written as DNA, the CDR3 is TGTGCCAGCAGCGGGGGTACTAACACTGAAGCTTTCTTT.